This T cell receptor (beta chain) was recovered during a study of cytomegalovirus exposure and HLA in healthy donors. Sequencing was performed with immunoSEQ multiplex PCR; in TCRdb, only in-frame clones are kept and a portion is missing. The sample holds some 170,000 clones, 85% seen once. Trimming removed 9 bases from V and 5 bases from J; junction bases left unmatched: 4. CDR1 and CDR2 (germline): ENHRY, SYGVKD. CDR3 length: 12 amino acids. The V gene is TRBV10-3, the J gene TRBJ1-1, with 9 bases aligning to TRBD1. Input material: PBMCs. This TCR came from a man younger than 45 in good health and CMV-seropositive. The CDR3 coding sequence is TGTGCCATTACAGGGGGCGGAACTGAAGCTTTCTTT. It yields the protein CAITGGGTEAFF.